These 29 T cell receptor beta chains originate from one sample sequenced in a study of blood T cell repertoires in COVID-19. The assay was immunoSEQ multiplex PCR, and TCRdb's table has in-frame clones only and misses some. Of about 270,000 clones detected, around four fifths appear once; the ten largest clones hold around 3.9%. The sample taken for sequencing was peripheral blood. These receptors all stem from a woman aged 50 to 65 with active or convalescent COVID-19.

A single count supports this clone. The chain combines TRBV27 with TRBJ1-1; weak D call: TRBD1 (6 bases). Deletions cut 2 bases from V and 2 bases from J, with 15 bases between. The CDR3 extends over 16 amino acids. From germline, CDR1 is MNHEY and CDR2 SMNVEV (reference sequence). CDR3 sequence reads: CASSLNTGRFNTEAFF. The CDR3 DNA sequence: TGTGCCAGCAGTTTAAACACAGGGAGATTCAACACTGAAGCTTTCTTT.

This clone occurred once. The DNA of the CDR3 is TGTGCCAGCAGTTGGAGGGCCGGTCAGCCCCAGCATTTT. Its protein is CASSWRAGQPQHF. This chain joins TRBV6-5 and TRBJ1-5; D is unclear. The V end lost 4 bases, the J end lost 6 bases, and 10 bases lay between the germline ends. Germline V gives CDR1 MNHEY, CDR2 SVGAGI. The CDR3 spans 13 residues.

This clone has more than one count but fewer than ten. The chain combines TRBV6-1 with TRBJ2-1; perhaps TRBD1 as D (5 bases). V lost 1 base to trimming and J lost 8 bases, with 9 bases between them. The CDR3 is made up of 13 amino acids. Germline-derived CDR1 and CDR2 are MNHNS and SASEGT. DNA of the CDR3: TGTGCCAGCAGTGAAGGGGGCAGAGATGAGCAGTTCTTC. Translating it yields CASSEGGRDEQFF.

The chain links TRBV18 to TRBJ1-4; D possibly corresponds to TRBD1 (5 bases). Germline V CDR1 and CDR2: KGHSH, LQKENI. The CDR3 totals 16 residues. Trimming removed 4 bases from V and 3 bases from J, with 15 bases in between. The CDR3 protein is CASSLLMTVSNEKLFF. The CDR3 DNA reads as TGTGCCAGCTCACTACTCATGACAGTATCTAATGAAAAACTGTTTTTT.

The chain carries TRBV5-1 and TRBJ1-1; D is possibly TRBD1 (6 bases). The germline V gene has CDR1 SGHRS and CDR2 YFSETQ. V dropped 0 bases and J dropped 0 bases, with 15 bases sitting between them. This CDR3 has 17 residues. DNA for the CDR3: TGCGCCAGCAGCTTGGAAAGATTAGGGGGAATGAACACTGAAGCTTTCTTT. This gives the protein CASSLERLGGMNTEAFF.

This chain uses TRBV5-6 with TRBJ2-7; TRBD2 matches 7 bases. There are 16 residues in the CDR3. The ends lost 4 bases at V and 3 bases at J; junction bases unmatched: 13. The germline V gene has CDR1 SGHDT and CDR2 YYEEEE. The CDR3 region has the DNA TGTGCCAGCAGCCCCTGGGGCGGGAGAGGGAGCTACGAGCAGTACTTC. Translating it yields CASSPWGGRGSYEQYF.

In its sample, this clone was seen many times. The rearrangement joins TRBV7-2 to TRBJ2-1, with D uncertain. This CDR3 has 15 residues. Between the trimmed V and J ends, which lost 1 base and 8 bases, there was a span of 15 bases. Germline CDR1 is SGHTA and CDR2 is FQGNSA. CDR3 nucleotides: TGTGCCAGCAGCTTAGGTCCAGGAAGCCAGGATGAGCAGTTCTTC. It yields the protein CASSLGPGSQDEQFF.

This chain links TRBV7-2 with TRBJ1-5; a possible D gene is TRBD1 (5 bases). Germline CDR1 reads SGHTA; CDR2 reads FQGNSA. The V and J ends lost 3 bases and 7 bases respectively, with 10 bases between them. This CDR3 contains 13 residues. The CDR3 DNA follows: TGTGCCAGCAGCTTGCGGGGCGAGCAGCCCCAGCATTTT. It specifies CASSLRGEQPQHF.

V usage is TRBV5-8 and J usage is TRBJ2-1, with D perhaps matching TRBD2 (6 bases). CDR3 length: 17 residues. V dropped 3 bases and J dropped 4 bases, with 20 bases sitting between them. Germline assignment: CDR1 SGHTS and CDR2 YDEGEE. Here the CDR3 reads CASSSVGPLGTYNEQFF. As DNA, the CDR3 is TGTGCCAGCAGCTCGGTCGGGCCGTTGGGGACTTACAATGAGCAGTTCTTC.

The V call is TRBV9, the J call TRBJ2-7; 10 bases map to TRBD2. Per germline, CDR1 SGDLS and CDR2 YYNGEE. CDR3 size: 16 residues. The J segment lost 5 bases and the V segment lost 4 bases, leaving 12 bases of the junction unmatched. The CDR3: CASSPSGSVIVHEQYF. CDR3 DNA sequence: TGTGCCAGCAGCCCTAGCGGGAGCGTTATCGTCCACGAGCAGTACTTC.

The gene calls are TRBV2 and TRBJ1-2; D gene unclear. V was trimmed by 6 bases and J by 7 bases, leaving 9 bases between them. CDR1 is SNHLY and CDR2 is FYNNEI in the germline V gene. This CDR3 is 11 amino acids long. The CDR3 protein is CASRREVGYTF. The DNA for the CDR3 is TGTGCCAGCAGGAGAGAGGTTGGCTACACCTTC.

The chain carries TRBV5-1 and TRBJ2-7; TRBD1 agrees at 8 bases. CDR1 is SGHRS, CDR2 YFSETQ, per germline. CDR3 length equals 16 residues. Trimming cost V 4 bases and J 2 bases; bases outside gene matches: 11. CDR3 coding DNA: TGCGCCAGCAGCGCCGGACAGGGCGGGCCCACCTACGAGCAGTACTTC. It encodes CASSAGQGGPTYEQYF. Full variable domain (remainder filled in from reference TRBV5-1 and TRBJ2-7): KAGVTQTPRYLIKTRGQQVTLSCSPISGHRSVSWYQQTPGQGLQFLFEYFSETQRNKGNFPGRFSGRQFSNSRSEMNVSTLELGDSALYLCASSAGQGGPTYEQYFGPGTRLTVT.

V gene TRBV5-4 combines with J gene TRBJ1-1; D possibly corresponds to TRBD1 (6 bases). Deletions cut 4 bases from V and 1 base from J, with 11 bases between. The CDR3 is 14 amino acids. Germline V gene lookup returns CDR1 SGHNT and CDR2 YYREEE (reference sequence). The CDR3 nucleotides read TGTGCCAGCAGCCAACAGGGCACGAACACTGAAGCTTTCTTT. This sequence encodes CASSQQGTNTEAFF.

This clone has a single count. This sample includes further DNA sequences coding for the same CDR3. The chain recombines TRBV7-9 with TRBJ2-5; D remains unclear. Trimming stripped 4 bases from V and 4 bases from J, with 4 bases between. This CDR3 contains 11 residues. Per germline, CDR1 SEHNR and CDR2 FQNEAQ (reference sequence). Written as DNA, the CDR3 is TGTGCCAGCAGCTCGCGAGAGACCCAGTACTTC. It codes for CASSSRETQYF.

The V and J genes are TRBV12-3 or TRBV12-4 and TRBJ1-2; no reliable D call. The CDR3 contains 12 residues. Trimming left V 3 bases short and J 7 bases short, with 9 bases between. In DNA form, the CDR3 reads TGTGCCAGCAGTTTTGTCCCCGGTGGCTACACCTTC. This codes for CASSFVPGGYTF.

The chain uses TRBV2 and TRBJ1-6, with 10 bases identical to TRBD1. Germline CDR1 is SNHLY and CDR2 is FYNNEI. The CDR3 has 15 residues. V lost 4 bases to trimming and J lost 5 bases; unmatched junction nucleotides: 2. The CDR3 loop is CASSGQGADNSPLHF. As DNA, the CDR3 is TGTGCCAGCAGTGGACAGGGGGCCGATAATTCACCCCTCCACTTT.

The J gene is TRBJ1-5, the V gene TRBV3-1 (or the pseudogene TRBV3-2), with D possibly being TRBD1 (5 bases). This CDR3 has 15 residues. The ends were cut back, 0 bases at V and 6 bases at J, with 12 bases in the middle. Germline CDR1 and CDR2: LGHDT and YNNKEL (reference sequence). In DNA form, the CDR3 reads TGTGCCAGCAGCCAAGAGGACACTGCAAGTCAGCCCCAGCATTTT. Its protein is CASSQEDTASQPQHF.

The count of this clone is one. J is TRBJ1-1 and V is TRBV2; no definite D call. Per germline, CDR1 SNHLY and CDR2 FYNNEI. The CDR3 is 13 amino acids. V was cut by 3 bases and J by 1 base, with 6 bases left in between. The CDR3 nucleotides are TGTGCCAGCAGTGAGGAGGAGAACACTGAAGCTTTCTTT. Its protein product is CASSEEENTEAFF.

This clone was detected a few times. V is TRBV6-6 and J is TRBJ1-2, with 7 bases lining up with TRBD1. CDR3 length equals 14 residues. Germline trimming cut 2 bases from V and 6 bases from J; bases unmatched to any gene: 6. Looked up from germline, CDR1 is MNHNY and CDR2 is SVGAGI (reference sequence). CDR3 sequence reads: CASSYKGTDNGYTF. The CDR3 DNA sequence: TGTGCCAGCAGTTACAAGGGGACAGATAATGGCTACACCTTC.

The chain has TRBV5-1 and TRBJ1-4, with a tentative D call TRBD1 (5 bases). The CDR3 extends over 16 amino acids. V lost 5 bases and J 6 bases, leaving 20 bases between the germline ends. Per the germline V gene, CDR1 is SGHRS and CDR2 is YFSETQ. CDR3 nucleotides: TGCGCCAGCAGGGAATATTACCGGACACAATATGAAAAACTGTTTTTT. This sequence encodes CASREYYRTQYEKLFF.

This clone was detected once. The V gene is TRBV5-6, the J gene TRBJ2-3; possible D gene TRBD2, 5 bases. Germline V gives CDR1 SGHDT, CDR2 YYEEEE. The CDR3 has 14 amino acids. Trimming removed 2 bases from V and 6 bases from J, with 13 bases in between. In DNA, the CDR3 is TGTGCCAGCAGCTTCTCAGGAAGAGGGGATACGCAGTATTTT. Protein sequence: CASSFSGRGDTQYF.

This chain links TRBV5-1 with TRBJ1-2; 7 positions match TRBD1. Germline loops: CDR1 SGHRS, CDR2 YFSETQ. V shed 3 bases and J 4 bases; nucleotides not matched to a gene: 6. This CDR3 is 14 amino acids long. The CDR3 DNA is TGCGCCAGCAGCTCACAGGGGATGGTCTATGGCTACACCTTC. Its protein product is CASSSQGMVYGYTF. Combining the CDR3 with reference TRBV5-1 and TRBJ1-2 gives the whole variable domain KAGVTQTPRYLIKTRGQQVTLSCSPISGHRSVSWYQQTPGQGLQFLFEYFSETQRNKGNFPGRFSGRQFSNSRSEMNVSTLELGDSALYLCASSSQGMVYGYTFGSGTRLTVV.

This clone was observed a few times. The chain is built from TRBV12-5 and TRBJ1-1; D call uncertain. The CDR3 totals 14 residues. Germline V gene data show CDR1 as LGHNT and CDR2 as FRNRAP. The ends were cut back, 2 bases at V and 0 bases at J, with 7 bases in the middle. CDR3 amino acids: CASGLSRLNTEAFF. CDR3 DNA sequence: TGTGCTAGTGGTTTGAGCCGGTTGAACACTGAAGCTTTCTTT.

This chain links TRBV30 with TRBJ1-4; D not resolved. The CDR3 extends over 14 amino acids. From germline, CDR1 is GTSNPN and CDR2 SVGIG (reference sequence). V lost 1 base to trimming and J lost 4 bases, with 10 bases between them. The CDR3 region is CAWSAAVLNEKLFF. Written as DNA, the CDR3 is TGTGCCTGGAGTGCTGCGGTACTTAATGAAAAACTGTTTTTT.

As to this clone: The sample holds other DNA sequences that translate to the same CDR3. V gene TRBV5-4 combines with J gene TRBJ2-2, with 8 bases aligning to TRBD2. The V gene end was trimmed by 1 base and the J gene end by 1 base; junction bases not matched to a gene: 0. Germline V CDR1 and CDR2: SGHNT, YYREEE (reference sequence). The CDR3 is made up of 15 amino acids. The DNA of the CDR3 is TGTGCCAGCAGCTTGCTAGCGGGGAACACCGGGGAGCTGTTTTTT. Encoded protein: CASSLLAGNTGELFF.

The table lists this clone with a count of one. The gene calls are TRBV5-6 and TRBJ2-1, with D unresolved. Per germline, CDR1 SGHDT and CDR2 YYEEEE. Trimming removed 4 bases from V and 3 bases from J, with 8 bases in between. The CDR3 is made up of 13 amino acids. The CDR3 here is CASSPRYYNEQFF. The CDR3, as DNA: TGTGCCAGCAGCCCACGGTACTACAATGAGCAGTTCTTC.

The genes are TRBV30 and TRBJ1-1; D remains ambiguous. V was pared by 0 bases and J by 3 bases, with 8 bases between. Germline CDR1 GTSNPN, CDR2 SVGIG (reference sequence). The CDR3 has 13 amino acids. The CDR3 sequence is CAWSVSIDTEAFF. In DNA form, the CDR3 reads TGTGCCTGGAGTGTATCAATAGACACTGAAGCTTTCTTT.

This chain joins TRBV12-5 and TRBJ2-1, with D possibly TRBD2 on 5 matching bases. V dropped 4 bases and J dropped 7 bases, with 17 bases sitting between them. In germline, CDR1 is LGHNT, CDR2 FRNRAP. The CDR3 has 15 residues. The CDR3 region is CASGSSGTLRNEQFF. Written as DNA, the CDR3 is TGTGCTAGTGGTTCCTCGGGAACTCTACGGAATGAGCAGTTCTTC.

This clone came up a few times. The chain uses TRBV7-2 and TRBJ2-7; maybe TRBD2 (6 bases). CDR1 is SGHTA and CDR2 is FQGNSA in the germline V gene. V was clipped by 7 bases and J by 3 bases, with 16 bases between them. This CDR3 region has 14 residues. CDR3 protein: CASKTGLTFYEQYF. CDR3 nucleotides: TGTGCCAGCAAAACGGGACTGACTTTCTACGAGCAGTACTTC.